These 15 T cell receptor beta chains originate from one sample sequenced in a study of T cell responses to AZD1222 COVID-19 vaccine. Measured with immunoSEQ multiplex PCR; TCRdb has only the in-frame clones, and not every one. The data contain about 120,000 clones, about 90% of them singletons. The sequences come from peripheral blood, collected on day 0 of AZD1222 vaccination. The receptors shown here come from an adult in good health.

The chain links TRBV7-9 to TRBJ1-5; D is unclear. Germline V gives CDR1 SEHNR, CDR2 FQNEAQ (reference sequence). The CDR3 consists of 14 residues. The V gene lost 2 bases and the J gene lost 2 bases, with 7 bases spanning the gap. The CDR3 DNA reads as TGTGCCAGCAGCTTAAGGTTTGGCAATCAGCCCCAGCATTTT. Translated, it gives CASSLRFGNQPQHF. Filled out from reference TRBV7-9 and TRBJ1-5, the complete variable domain reads DTGVSQNPRHKITKRGQNVTFRCDPISEHNRLYWYRQTLGQGPEFLTYFQNEAQLEKSRLLSDRFSAERPKGSFSTLEIQRTEQGDSAMYLCASSLRFGNQPQHFGDGTRLSIL.

This clone was seen only once. The gene calls are TRBV7-2 and TRBJ1-2; D possibly corresponds to TRBD1 (5 bases). Per the germline V gene, CDR1 is SGHTA and CDR2 is FQGNSA. This CDR3 is built from 16 residues. V was pared by 1 base and J by 9 bases, with 21 bases between. The CDR3 DNA reads TGTGCCAGCAGCTTAGTTTGGGGTGGGGCGGACCGAAGCTACACCTTC. This sequence encodes CASSLVWGGADRSYTF.

The chain recombines TRBV10-1 with TRBJ1-1, with a weak D call TRBD1 (5 bases). This CDR3 spans 13 amino acids. Trimming cost V 5 bases and J 5 bases, with 12 bases left between them. Looked up from germline, CDR1 is WNHNN and CDR2 is SYGVQD (reference sequence). DNA of the CDR3: TGCGCCAGCAGTCAACCCGGGGGGACTGAAGCTTTCTTT. This translates into CASSQPGGTEAFF.

This chain connects TRBV19 to TRBJ1-1; D possibly corresponds to TRBD1 (6 bases). V lost 7 bases and J lost 6, with 18 bases in between. In germline, CDR1 is LNHDA, CDR2 SQIVND (reference sequence). This CDR3 is built from 14 residues. The CDR3 DNA reads as TGTGCCAGTACCTATGGGGGGGGCAATGCTGAAGCTTTCTTT. Its protein is CASTYGGGNAEAFF.

The V call is TRBV10-3, the J call TRBJ1-4; tentative D call: TRBD1 (6 bases). Germline V CDR1 and CDR2: ENHRY, SYGVKD. The CDR3 runs 16 residues. Trimming took off 5 bases at V and 8 bases at J, with 21 bases between the two ends. The CDR3 DNA follows: TGTGCCATCAGTTCAACGGGGGCCCCTAGGTACGAAAAACTGTTTTTT. Translation: CAISSTGAPRYEKLFF.

The chain recombines TRBV9 with TRBJ2-1; 8 nucleotides line up with TRBD2. This CDR3 spans 15 amino acids. The J segment lost 6 bases and the V segment lost 0 bases, leaving 5 bases of the junction unmatched. CDR1 is SGDLS and CDR2 is YYNGEE in the germline V gene. The CDR3 loop is CASSVVSGDLNEQFF. CDR3 DNA: TGTGCCAGCAGCGTAGTTAGCGGGGACCTCAATGAGCAGTTCTTC.

This clone appeared a single time. The chain recombines TRBV5-1 with TRBJ2-7, with D perhaps assigned TRBD1 or TRBD2 (5 bases each). The germline gives CDR1 SGHRS, CDR2 YFSETQ. Trimming pared 2 bases from V and 0 bases from J, leaving 15 bases between. The CDR3 is made up of 16 amino acids. CDR3 amino acids: CASSLHGTASSYEQYF. The CDR3 DNA reads TGCGCCAGCAGCTTACACGGGACGGCTAGCTCCTACGAGCAGTACTTC.

The CDR3 protein is CASSSQGLSYNEQFF. CDR3 in DNA: TGTGCCAGTAGTAGTCAGGGGCTATCCTACAATGAGCAGTTCTTC. The chain carries TRBV19 and TRBJ2-1; a possible D gene is TRBD1 (6 bases). Germline V gene lookup returns CDR1 LNHDA and CDR2 SQIVND (reference sequence). This CDR3 region has 15 residues. Deletions cut 4 bases from V and 1 base from J, with 11 bases between.

V is TRBV5-4 and J is TRBJ2-2; D may match TRBD1 or TRBD2 (6 bases each). The CDR3 sequence is 15 residues long. The germline V and J ends were trimmed by 10 bases and 5 bases, with 21 bases remaining between them. Germline V gene data show CDR1 as SGHNT and CDR2 as YYREEE (reference sequence). CDR3 sequence reads: CAALDTGARTGELFF. The CDR3 DNA is TGTGCCGCGTTAGATACGGGGGCAAGGACCGGGGAGCTGTTTTTT.

The rearrangement uses TRBV6-4 and TRBJ2-3; tentative D call: TRBD1 (6 bases). CDR3 size: 15 residues. Trimming shortened V by 0 bases and J by 4 bases, and 11 bases separated the two germline ends. Germline V gene sequence: CDR1 MRHNA, CDR2 SNTAGT. The chain's CDR3 is CASSDSTGAADTQYF. As DNA, the CDR3 is TGTGCCAGCAGTGACTCGACAGGAGCGGCAGATACGCAGTATTTT.

The chain carries TRBV4-1 and TRBJ1-5; D not resolved. CDR1 is MGHRA and CDR2 is YSYEKL in the germline V gene. CDR3 length: 15 amino acids. Trimming stripped 4 bases from V and 0 bases from J, with 10 bases between. CDR3 bases: TGCGCCAGCAGCCCTATGGAGGTTAGCAATCAGCCCCAGCATTTT. Protein product: CASSPMEVSNQPQHF.

The V and J genes are TRBV7-9 and TRBJ1-3, with D perhaps TRBD1 (6 bases). The CDR3 contains 14 residues. Per germline, CDR1 SEHNR and CDR2 FQNEAQ (reference sequence). The germline V and J ends were trimmed by 4 bases and 4 bases, with 11 bases remaining between them. In nucleotides, the CDR3 is TGTGCCAGCAGCTCGCCGGACAGAGGAAACACCATATATTTT. Protein product: CASSSPDRGNTIYF.

The chain has TRBV19 and TRBJ2-1, with TRBD1 identical over 10 bases. Germline CDR1 LNHDA, CDR2 SQIVND (reference sequence). V was clipped by 9 bases and J by 7 bases; unmatched bases: 9. The CDR3 sequence is 14 residues long. The DNA for the CDR3 is TGTGCCAGCCCCCCGGACAGGGGGTTGAATGAGCAGTTCTTC. It translates to CASPPDRGLNEQFF.

V gene TRBV30 combines with J gene TRBJ1-6, with D possibly being TRBD1 (6 bases). The CDR3 has 15 residues. CDR1 is GTSNPN and CDR2 is SVGIG in the germline V gene (reference sequence). V was pared by 1 base and J by 4 bases, with 11 bases between. CDR3 sequence: CAWSGTGFYNSPLHF. CDR3 sequence (DNA): TGTGCCTGGAGTGGAACAGGGTTTTATAATTCACCCCTCCACTTT.

The chain recombines TRBV20-1 with TRBJ2-2; maybe TRBD2 (5 bases). Germline loops: CDR1 DFQATT, CDR2 SNEGSKA (reference sequence). V was clipped by 3 bases and J by 6 bases, with 5 bases between them. The CDR3 is 11 amino acids. DNA for the CDR3: TGCAGTGCTAGGGAGGCCGGGGAGCTGTTTTTT. Amino acid sequence: CSAREAGELFF.